The 31 T cell receptor beta chains reported below all come from one sample, sequenced in a study of blood T cell repertoires in COVID-19 (dated by TCRdb to 2020 to 2021). The method behind the library was the immunoSEQ multiplex PCR assay. The clones in this table, taken by TCRdb from immuneACCESS, are in-frame only. Not every clone is retained; where verified, under half of the shortfall comes from an unresolved V gene, and the cause of the rest is unknown. The sample table contains some 100,000 clones; only one count was recorded for approximately 90% of them. 15% to 20% of the sample is in the top ten clones. Sequencing was done on a sample of peripheral blood. These receptor sequences come from a human donor with acute or convalescent COVID-19. The donor label of this sample is uncertain.

The chain recombines TRBV18 with TRBJ2-6; the D gene is possibly TRBD1 (7 bases). The V and J ends lost 0 bases and 0 bases respectively, with 18 bases between them. The CDR3 consists of 20 residues. Germline CDR1 KGHSH, CDR2 LQKENI. As DNA, the CDR3 is TGTGCCAGCTCACCACCGGGACAGAGGGCGGGGATCTCTGGGGCCAACGTCCTGACTTTC. Protein product: CASSPPGQRAGISGANVLTF.

The chain links TRBV5-5 to TRBJ1-1, with 7 bases matching TRBD1. Losses at the gene ends were 4 bases for V and 5 bases for J; bases not matched to a gene: 8. Germline V lookup: CDR1 SGHKS, CDR2 YYEKEE (reference sequence). CDR3 length equals 14 residues. CDR3 coding DNA: TGTGCCAGCAGCGAAGGGGGCTGGGGTACTGAAGCTTTCTTT. Protein: CASSEGGWGTEAFF.

This clone was seen only a few times. As DNA, the CDR3 is TGTGCCAGCAGCGCACTAGCGGGGGGGCTGCATGAGCAGTTCTTC. Protein product: CASSALAGGLHEQFF. The chain has TRBV9 and TRBJ2-1; 13 bases are shared with TRBD2. CDR1 is SGDLS and CDR2 is YYNGEE in the germline V gene. Trimming cost V 3 bases and J 8 bases; bases outside gene matches: 5. The CDR3 is 15 residues long.

The chain has TRBV5-1 and TRBJ2-7; 7 bases are shared with TRBD1. Germline trimming cut 3 bases from V and 4 bases from J; bases unmatched to any gene: 1. Germline V gene lookup returns CDR1 SGHRS and CDR2 YFSETQ. This CDR3 contains 12 residues. CDR3 amino acids: CASSSTGYEQYF. Written as DNA, the CDR3 is TGCGCCAGCAGCTCGACAGGGTACGAGCAGTACTTC.

This clone was recorded once. The V call is TRBV4-2, the J call TRBJ2-7, with D perhaps TRBD2 (6 bases). This CDR3 has 16 amino acids. Per germline, CDR1 LGHNA and CDR2 YNFKEQ. V shed 1 base and J shed 4 bases, with 17 bases lying between them. CDR3 in amino acids: CASSQGPPGGGYEQYF. The CDR3 coding sequence is TGTGCCAGCAGCCAAGGACCCCCCGGGGGAGGTTACGAGCAGTACTTC.

The gene calls are TRBV5-1 and TRBJ1-6; TRBD1 matches 7 bases. The ends lost 5 bases at V and 6 bases at J; junction bases unmatched: 11. The CDR3 contains 16 residues. The germline CDR1 and CDR2 sequences are SGHRS and YFSETQ. The CDR3, as DNA: TGCGCCAGCAGAGGGACAGAAAATCCCTTTAATTCACCCCTCCACTTT. It specifies CASRGTENPFNSPLHF.

On this clone: Other DNA sequences in this specimen translate into the identical CDR3. This rearrangement joins TRBV4-3 to TRBJ1-6; 8 bases align to TRBD1. V dropped 0 bases and J dropped 5; count of bases not matched to a gene: 6. CDR3 size: 17 residues. The V gene's germline CDR1 is LGHNA and CDR2 YSLEER. CDR3 sequence: CASSQESWTGNNSPLHF. As DNA, the CDR3 is TGCGCCAGCAGCCAAGAGTCCTGGACAGGGAATAATTCACCCCTCCACTTT.

This sequence joins TRBV6-5 and TRBJ2-1; a weak D match, TRBD2 (6 bases). This CDR3 has 15 amino acids. From germline, CDR1 is MNHEY and CDR2 SVGAGI. The V end was cut by 2 bases, the J end by 0 bases, with 8 bases between. CDR3 loop: CASSYQRASYNEQFF. The CDR3 DNA sequence: TGTGCCAGCAGTTACCAGCGGGCCTCCTACAATGAGCAGTTCTTC.

The V call is TRBV28, the J call TRBJ1-5, with D uncertain. The CDR3 consists of 14 residues. Germline-derived CDR1 and CDR2 are MDHEN and SYDVKM. V was shortened by 8 bases and J by 0 bases, with 11 bases between the two germline ends. The CDR3 loop is CASGRSNSNQPQHF. Written as DNA, the CDR3 is TGTGCCAGCGGCAGAAGTAATAGCAATCAGCCCCAGCATTTT.

The V call is TRBV5-1, the J call TRBJ1-6; D not certain. V was pared by 5 bases and J by 10 bases, with 16 bases between. Germline V gene lookup returns CDR1 SGHRS and CDR2 YFSETQ. CDR3 length equals 14 residues. The CDR3 coding sequence is TGCGCCAGCAGTTCCAGACTTTCGGCCTCACCCCTCCACTTT. Translated: CASSSRLSASPLHF.

This clone was seen just once. The rearrangement joins TRBV7-2 to TRBJ2-4, with 9 nucleotides matching TRBD2. Germline V gene data show CDR1 as SGHTA and CDR2 as FQGNSA. V shed 1 base, J shed 9 bases, and the junction held 4 bases outside the gene matches. The CDR3 is made up of 14 amino acids. CDR3 protein: CASSLVAGGGIQYF. In DNA form, the CDR3 reads TGTGCCAGCAGCTTAGTTGCGGGAGGGGGCATTCAGTACTTC.

This sequence joins TRBV6-2 or TRBV6-3 and TRBJ2-1; 7 nucleotides agree with TRBD2. V was pared by 6 bases and J by 10 bases, with 3 bases of the junction left unmatched. This CDR3 is built from 11 residues. Germline values: CDR1 MNHEY, CDR2 SVGEGT. This CDR3 is CASSRAGEQFF. The CDR3 coding sequence is TGTGCCAGCAGCAGAGCGGGGGAGCAGTTCTTC.

In its sample, this clone was seen a few times. The chain has TRBV4-2 and TRBJ2-1; 11 bases line up with TRBD2. The CDR3 loop spans 19 amino acids. Losses at the gene ends were 1 base for V and 0 bases for J; bases not matched to a gene: 8. Germline loops: CDR1 LGHNA, CDR2 YNFKEQ. CDR3: CASSQGLAGGGSSYNEQFF. DNA of the CDR3: TGTGCCAGCAGCCAAGGGCTAGCGGGAGGTGGGAGCTCCTACAATGAGCAGTTCTTC.

As DNA, the CDR3 is TGTGCCAGCAGTTCCCCACTGGCGGGAAAGTCAGATACGCAGTATTTT. It yields the protein CASSSPLAGKSDTQYF. The chain joins TRBV3-1 (or the pseudogene TRBV3-2) to TRBJ2-3, with D possibly matching TRBD2 (6 bases). Trimming removed 6 bases from V and 4 bases from J, with 20 bases in between. Germline CDR1 reads LGHDT; CDR2 reads YNNKEL (reference sequence). This CDR3 comprises 16 residues.

This chain links TRBV19 with TRBJ1-5; D is uncertain. CDR1 and CDR2 (germline): LNHDA, SQIVND (reference sequence). The CDR3 is 14 residues long. V was pared by 3 bases and J by 3 bases, with 9 bases between. The CDR3 loop is CASSISVSNQPQHF. The CDR3 DNA reads TGTGCCAGTAGTATCTCTGTTTCCAATCAGCCCCAGCATTTT.

The V and J genes are TRBV5-5 and TRBJ1-2, with D possibly TRBD1 on 5 matching bases. Germline V gene lookup returns CDR1 SGHKS and CDR2 YYEKEE (reference sequence). V was shortened by 0 bases and J by 8 bases, with 20 bases between the two germline ends. The CDR3 is 16 residues long. DNA of the CDR3: TGTGCCAGCAGCTTGGGGGATCGGCAGGGCCCGCAGGGCTACACCTTC. This sequence encodes CASSLGDRQGPQGYTF.

This chain connects TRBV7-2 to TRBJ2-7, with D tentatively TRBD2 (5 bases). The V end lost 1 base, the J end lost 5 bases, and 9 bases lay between the germline ends. The CDR3 runs 13 residues. Germline assignment: CDR1 SGHTA and CDR2 FQGNSA. CDR3 coding DNA: TGTGCCAGCAGCTTAGGAGGAGGCGACGAGCAGTACTTC. It specifies CASSLGGGDEQYF.

The rearrangement uses TRBV7-2 and TRBJ1-2; 7 bases fit TRBD1. CDR1 and CDR2 from the germline V gene are SGHTA and FQGNSA. The CDR3 spans 15 residues. V trimming: 5 bases; J trimming: 7 bases; junction bases outside the gene matches: 13. The CDR3 here is CASSRDSPLPLGYTF. CDR3 DNA: TGTGCCAGCAGCCGGGACAGCCCGTTACCCCTTGGCTACACCTTC.

V gene TRBV6-5 combines with J gene TRBJ1-1, with D maybe TRBD1 (6 bases). Germline CDR1 reads MNHEY; CDR2 reads SVGAGI. Deletions cut 4 bases from V and 5 bases from J, with 20 bases between. CDR3 size: 16 residues. CDR3 sequence (DNA): TGTGCCAGCAGTTCCCCCCTGGGCAGGGGTCAGACTGAAGCTTTCTTT. As protein: CASSSPLGRGQTEAFF.

J is TRBJ2-1 and V is TRBV7-9; TRBD2 agrees at 13 bases. The germline V gene has CDR1 SEHNR and CDR2 FQNEAQ (reference sequence). V was pared by 4 bases and J by 8 bases, with 5 bases of the junction left unmatched. This CDR3 has 15 amino acids. As DNA, the CDR3 is TGTGCCAGCAGCTCCGGGACTAGCGGGATGGATGAGCAGTTCTTC. Translating gives CASSSGTSGMDEQFF.

V usage is TRBV7-8 and J usage is TRBJ2-1; the match to TRBD2 covers 8 bases. This CDR3 spans 17 amino acids. Germline V lookup: CDR1 SGHVS, CDR2 FQNEAQ. Trimming took 5 bases from V and 7 from J; bases not matched to a gene: 16. The CDR3 protein is CASSPILAAGEGNEQFF. In nucleotides, the CDR3 is TGTGCCAGCAGCCCCATCCTGGCAGCGGGAGAGGGGAATGAGCAGTTCTTC.

This chain links TRBV29-1 with TRBJ2-3; D possibly corresponds to TRBD2 (5 bases). The CDR3 covers 13 residues. V lost 5 bases and J 4 bases, leaving 13 bases between the germline ends. CDR1 is SQVTM, CDR2 ANQGSEA, per germline. The CDR3 loop reads CSVPGKFPDTQYF. The CDR3 DNA is TGCAGCGTTCCGGGAAAATTCCCAGATACGCAGTATTTT.

The chain links TRBV15 to TRBJ2-7, with TRBD2 identical over 7 bases. CDR1 is LNHNV, CDR2 YYDKDF, per germline (reference sequence). The length of the CDR3 is 14 residues. V lost 2 bases to trimming and J lost 0 bases; unmatched junction nucleotides: 1. CDR3 coding DNA: TGTGCCACCAGCAGACGGACTAGCTCCTACGAGCAGTACTTC. Translated: CATSRRTSSYEQYF.

This chain links TRBV23-1 with TRBJ2-1, with 10 bases fitting TRBD2. TRBV23-1 is labeled an ORF, and its function is uncertain. CDR3 length: 15 amino acids. V lost 6 bases, J lost 5 bases, and 7 bases stayed unmatched. CDR3 in amino acids: CASSQRLAGDNEQFF. For the CDR3, the DNA is TGCGCCAGCAGCCAAAGACTAGCGGGTGACAATGAGCAGTTCTTC.

V usage is TRBV30 and J usage is TRBJ2-1; perhaps TRBD1 as D (5 bases). Trimming left V 0 bases short and J 6 bases short, with 15 bases between. The CDR3 runs to 15 residues. Per the germline V gene, CDR1 is GTSNPN and CDR2 is SVGIG (reference sequence). The CDR3 spells CAWSVRVRALNEQFF. DNA for the CDR3: TGTGCCTGGAGTGTACGGGTCAGGGCTCTCAATGAGCAGTTCTTC.

V gene TRBV5-5 combines with J gene TRBJ1-1; D is unclear. Trimming left V 1 base short and J 1 base short, with 8 bases between. CDR1 is SGHKS, CDR2 YYEKEE, per germline (reference sequence). This CDR3 is built from 14 residues. The CDR3 sequence is CASSLRESNTEAFF. CDR3 bases: TGTGCCAGCAGCTTGCGGGAGTCGAACACTGAAGCTTTCTTT.

The chain employs TRBV10-1 and TRBJ2-5; TRBD1 is a possible D gene (6 bases). The V gene's germline CDR1 is WNHNN and CDR2 SYGVQD (reference sequence). Trimming pared 7 bases from V and 1 base from J, leaving 16 bases between. This CDR3 is 15 amino acids long. CDR3: CASKGVEKAQETQYF. The CDR3 DNA is TGCGCCAGCAAGGGGGTAGAAAAGGCCCAAGAGACCCAGTACTTC.

The rearrangement links TRBV7-9 to TRBJ1-1; no definite D call. Germline V gene sequence: CDR1 SEHNR, CDR2 FQNEAQ (reference sequence). The V and J ends lost 3 bases and 1 base respectively, with 12 bases between them. The CDR3 has 15 amino acids. This CDR3 is CASSFLGGGNTEAFF. The CDR3, as DNA: TGTGCCAGCAGCTTTCTGGGTGGCGGGAACACTGAAGCTTTCTTT. Looking up the rest from reference TRBV7-9 and TRBJ1-1 gives the full variable domain: DTGVSQNPRHKITKRGQNVTFRCDPISEHNRLYWYRQTLGQGPEFLTYFQNEAQLEKSRLLSDRFSAERPKGSFSTLEIQRTEQGDSAMYLCASSFLGGGNTEAFFGQGTRLTVV.

The chain has TRBV30 and TRBJ1-6; 7 positions match TRBD1. With V trimmed by 1 base and J by 10 bases, 7 bases remained unmatched. CDR1 GTSNPN and CDR2 SVGIG come from the germline V gene (reference sequence). This CDR3 region has 14 residues. CDR3 loop: CAWSGPTGLSPLHF. DNA of the CDR3: TGTGCCTGGAGTGGCCCGACAGGGCTGTCACCCCTCCACTTT. The full variable domain, with the rest looked up from reference TRBV30 and TRBJ1-6, is SQTIHQWPATLVQPVGSPLSLECTVEGTSNPNLYWYRQAAGRGLQLLFYSVGIGQISSEVPQNLSASRPQDRQFILSSKKLLLSDSGFYLCAWSGPTGLSPLHFGNGTRLTVT.

This clone was counted a single time. The gene calls are TRBV2 and TRBJ1-1; 9 bases line up with TRBD1. The CDR3 extends over 15 amino acids. V trimming: 5 bases; J trimming: 5 bases; junction bases outside the gene matches: 9. CDR1 and CDR2 (germline): SNHLY, FYNNEI. The CDR3 region is CASSNTGGPMTEAFF. The CDR3 DNA is TGTGCCAGCAGTAACACAGGGGGCCCCATGACTGAAGCTTTCTTT.

J is TRBJ1-6 and V is TRBV18, with TRBD1 matching 7 bases. The CDR3 extends over 14 amino acids. Trimming at V came to 2 bases and at J to 7 bases, leaving 2 bases not matched to a gene. CDR1 KGHSH and CDR2 LQKENI come from the germline V gene. CDR3 residues: CASSPGQANSPLHF. For the CDR3, the DNA is TGTGCCAGCTCACCAGGACAGGCAAATTCACCCCTCCACTTT.